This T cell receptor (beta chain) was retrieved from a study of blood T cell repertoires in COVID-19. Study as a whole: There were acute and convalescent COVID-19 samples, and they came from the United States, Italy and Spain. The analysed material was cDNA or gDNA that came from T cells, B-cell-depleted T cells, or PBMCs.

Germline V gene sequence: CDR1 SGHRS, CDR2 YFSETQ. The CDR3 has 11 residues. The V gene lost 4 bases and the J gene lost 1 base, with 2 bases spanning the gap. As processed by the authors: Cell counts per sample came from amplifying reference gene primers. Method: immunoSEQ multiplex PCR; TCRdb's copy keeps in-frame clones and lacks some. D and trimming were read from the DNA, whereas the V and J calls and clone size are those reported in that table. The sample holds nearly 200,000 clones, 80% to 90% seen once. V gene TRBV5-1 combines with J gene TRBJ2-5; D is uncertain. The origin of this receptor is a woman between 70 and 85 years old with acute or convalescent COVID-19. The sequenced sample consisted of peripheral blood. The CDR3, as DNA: TGCGCCAGCAGCCGCCAAGAGACCCAGTACTTC. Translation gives CASSRQETQYF. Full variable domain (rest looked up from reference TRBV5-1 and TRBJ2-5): KAGVTQTPRYLIKTRGQQVTLSCSPISGHRSVSWYQQTPGQGLQFLFEYFSETQRNKGNFPGRFSGRQFSNSRSEMNVSTLELGDSALYLCASSRQETQYFGPGTRLLVL.